This T cell receptor beta chain stems from a study of blood T cell repertoires in COVID-19. Study in general: PBMCs, B-cell-depleted T cells, or T cells provided the cDNA or gDNA that made up the material.

In the authors' methods: Nucleated cell counts were estimated from reference gene primer amplification. This table comes from immunoSEQ multiplex PCR, and its TCRdb copy is limited to in-frame clones, with some not included. V and J calls and clone size are those listed in that table; D and trimming were worked out from the DNA. The sample has about 14,000 clones; approximately 82% are singletons. CDR1 is SGHNT, CDR2 YYREEE, per germline (reference sequence). Trimming stripped 0 bases from V and 6 bases from J, with 16 bases between. The CDR3 extends over 16 amino acids. The material sequenced was peripheral blood. V gene TRBV5-4 combines with J gene TRBJ2-1; D might be TRBD2 (6 bases). The source of this sequence is a woman between 45 and 65 years old with active or convalescent COVID-19. The CDR3 is CASSLALGLGLNEQFF. The CDR3 bases are TGTGCCAGCAGCTTGGCTCTGGGACTCGGACTCAATGAGCAGTTCTTC.